This TCR beta chain was recorded in a study of T cells in Graves' hyperthyroidism and ophthalmopathy (dated by TCRdb to between 2018 and 2021). Background on the whole study: Peripheral blood was sampled at the time of initial diagnosis, prior to any treatment. The paper reports TCR Vbeta CDR3 sequencing of approximately 140 peripheral blood samples: under 45 ophthalmopathy, under 80 hyperthyroidism and approximately 17 progressor patients. Thyroid tissue and blood T-cell repertoires from about six Graves' hyperthyroidism patients were also compared in the study. The 100 or so discovery patients were randomly divided into training and test sets at a 7:3 ratio. To identify distinguishing TCR V-J signatures, a discovery cohort of 100 or so patients was used, comprising 43 with Graves' ophthalmopathy and some 60 with stable Graves' hyperthyroidism. An independent validation cohort of some 18 hyperthyroidism patients and about 15 patients who later progressed to ophthalmopathy tested prospective prediction of ophthalmopathy. After sampling, hyperthyroidism patients received methimazole starting at 30 mg daily, and ophthalmopathy patients received high-dose intravenous methylprednisolone.

V drops 3 bases and J drops 4 bases, leaving 15 bases in between. From the cysteine up to the phenylalanine, the CDR3 has a length of 14 residues. Only the CDR3 portion is preserved as DNA: 42 bases, with reading frame beginning at the first base. Based on the germline V gene (reference sequence), the CDR1 and CDR2 sequences are GTSNPN and SVGIG. In the ophthalmopathy patients, disease was moderately to severely active, with a Clinical Activity Score of 3 or more, a NOSPECS grade of 4 or more, and a duration of less than 3 months. Patients with uncontrolled infections, other autoimmune diseases, pregnancy or lactation were excluded. Diagnoses were based on clinical symptoms, serum thyroxine and TRAb, thyroid ultrasound and orbital computed tomography. Ficoll-Paque density gradient centrifugation was used to isolate PBMCs from 8 to 10 ml of fresh peripheral blood. Total RNA was extracted using Trizol reagent, and RNA quality was assessed on an Agilent 2100 Bioanalyzer.

Amplification of TCR beta CDR3 regions was carried out from RNA transcripts. The first round of RT-PCR for the TCR CDR3 was performed with the HTBI primer set and the Qiagen OneStep RT-PCR kit. Libraries were constructed in a second round of multiplex PCR, after which size selection and purification were carried out. The libraries were sequenced on an Illumina HiSeq2000 using paired-end 100 bp reads. The paper's data handling went like this. SOAPnuke was used to process the raw data, removing reads that contained adapters or uncalled bases, had a mean Phred below 15, or lacked an exact match to the constant primer or identifier. High-quality paired reads were merged using COPE v1.2.5, and each unique nucleotide sequence was defined as a clonotype. MiTCR v1.1 was used to align clonotypes to the IMGT TRBV, TRBD and TRBJ reference segments. The analysis included only V-J combinations with a frequency above 0.0001, which together covered more than 99% of the repertoires. A TCS score was defined as the ratio between F50 (clonal expansion) and ExV (chaos), using BLOSUM62-based TCRdist between CDR3 peptides within each V-J. Welch's t-statistics and random forest reduced some 510 V-J features to 10 to 15, which were used in a naive Bayes classifier (R e1071). The public reads were quality trimmed at Q25 with fastp and then assembled into clones with MiXCR by TCRdb, keeping productive beta chains. Rows are combined by CDR3 protein, so each entry shows the most common genes and DNA. TCRdb, rather than the study authors, made the V and J calls. This sample gives 360,000 or so distinct CDR3 sequences in total; roughly 18% of them show up just once. Clones ranked in the top ten supply about 16% of the sample.

This clonotype was found many times. Its antigen specificity is not known. No per-base quality is available; no much larger clone lies one base away. Study-level results and caveats: Ophthalmopathy was separated from stable hyperthyroidism by a 13 V-J signature model, with about 88% sensitivity and about 84% specificity obtained in cross-validation and 80%/75% obtained in testing. Most expanded thyroid clonotypes (frequency above 0.001) were also found in blood, which suggests that blood repertoires may mirror thyroid immune responses. No statistical method was used to set the sample size in advance, and investigators knew the group allocation. During validation, the model predicted progression to ophthalmopathy a median of about 6.5 months ahead of onset, with almost 71% sensitivity and 72% to 80% specificity.

Sequenced input: blood. The chain joins TRBV30 to TRBJ1-2, with the D gene not confidently named. The sequence derives from a woman aged 40 to 50 with Graves' ophthalmopathy. The sequenced DNA: TGTGCCTGGAGCTCAGGCTCGTTTAGCTATGGCTACACCTTC. This translates into CAWSSGSFSYGYTF.